These T cell receptor beta chains were read from a single sample in a study of regulatory T cells in long-lasting Graves disease. Each CDR3 protein gets one entry after TCRdb re-called the multiplex PCR reads with MiXCR. The sample consists of 450,000 or so distinct CDR3 sequences, 20% to 25% of them appearing once. The sequencing used peripheral blood mononuclear cells (PBMCs), collected when the disease was refractory, from a patient treated with antithyroid drugs. The receptors stem from a female donor with Graves disease. CDR3s include the opening cysteine and the closing phenylalanine or tryptophan. The D gene is left open where the match is weak. Size tells how often a clone was seen (once, few, many) or the class of an expanded clone, and some rows leave it out.

V	J	size	D	CDR3	DNA
TRBV6-5	TRBJ2-5	NA	TRBD2	CASSYFPGGTRQETQYF	TGTGCCAGCAGTTATTTTCCGGGAGGAACCCGACAAGAGACCCAGTACTTC
TRBV7-9	TRBJ2-7	many	NA	CASSLGFSYEQYF	TGTGCTAGCAGTTTGGGTTTCTCCTACGAGCAGTACTTC
TRBV27	TRBJ1-2	many	NA	CASGPQRAGDYGYTF	TGTGCCAGCGGACCCCAACGAGCGGGGGACTATGGCTACACCTTC
TRBV4-1	TRBJ2-7	NA	NA	CASSQVRSDSYEQYF	TGCGCCAGCAGCCAAGTTCGGAGCGACTCCTACGAGCAGTACTTC
TRBV6-1	TRBJ2-7	few	TRBD2	CASSDTAGTSGKDSEQYF	TGTGCCAGCAGTGACACGGCCGGGACTAGCGGCAAAGATTCCGAGCAGTACTTC
TRBV13	TRBJ2-7	many	TRBD1	CASSARQGSEQYF	TGTGCCAGCAGCGCGCGACAGGGAAGCGAGCAGTACTTC
TRBV9	TRBJ2-5	many	NA	CASSGFRVETQYF	TGTGCCAGCAGCGGTTTCAGGGTAGAGACCCAGTACTTC
TRBV6-1	TRBJ2-7	few	TRBD1	CASRVQGESYEQYF	TGTGCCAGCAGGGTACAGGGGGAATCCTACGAGCAGTACTTC
TRBV15	TRBJ1-5	many	NA	CATSRQGPPNQPQHF	TGTGCCACCAGCAGACAGGGGCCGCCCAATCAGCCCCAGCATTTT
TRBV4-1	TRBJ1-2	few	NA	CASSQDFGGNYGYTF	TGCGCCAGCAGCCAAGATTTCGGGGGAAACTATGGCTACACCTTC
TRBV6-2/TRBV6-3	TRBJ1-1	few	NA	CASSEQGGSTEAFF	TGTGCCAGCAGTGAACAGGGTGGGAGCACTGAAGCTTTCTTT
TRBV25-1	TRBJ2-5	NA	NA	CASSDSGQLKAQYF	TGTGCCAGCAGTGATTCTGGACAGCTTAAGGCCCAGTACTTC
TRBV28	TRBJ1-1	many	NA	CASSDQQGKNTEAFF	TGTGCCAGCAGTGATCAACAGGGAAAGAACACTGAAGCTTTCTTT
TRBV19	TRBJ1-5	many	TRBD1	CASSAGVDRSNQPQHF	TGTGCCAGTAGTGCGGGGGTGGACAGGAGCAATCAGCCCCAGCATTTT
TRBV6-1	TRBJ2-2	many	TRBD1	CASSVDRATGELFF	TGTGCCAGCAGTGTGGACAGGGCGACCGGGGAGCTGTTTTTT
TRBV20-1	TRBJ2-7	many	NA	CSATDSNSYEQYF	TGCAGTGCCACAGACAGCAACTCCTACGAGCAGTACTTC